These 13 T cell receptor beta chains came from one sample sequenced in a study of shared clonotypes between healthy human individuals. TCRdb's copy holds only in-frame clones and misses some; the assay was immunoSEQ multiplex PCR. The sample has 330,000 or so clones; less than 75% are singletons. Sequencing was performed on memory CD4+ T cells sorted from blood. Stated subset: CD45RA-negative fraction. The source of these receptors is a man aged 25-40 years in good health.

The rearrangement uses TRBV11-2 and TRBJ2-1; D may be TRBD2 (5 bases). Trimming left V 2 bases short and J 3 bases short, with 11 bases between. The CDR3 length is 15 residues. CDR1 and CDR2 (germline): SGHAT, FQNNGV. CDR3 region: CASSLTLAYYNEQFF. DNA of the CDR3: TGTGCCAGCAGCTTAACCCTAGCCTACTACAATGAGCAGTTCTTC.

The chain combines TRBV7-2 with TRBJ1-5; 8 bases are shared with TRBD1. J lost 5 bases, V lost 1 base, and 7 bases had no gene match. This CDR3 region has 16 residues. CDR1 SGHTA and CDR2 FQGNSA come from the germline V gene. The CDR3 DNA reads as TGTGCCAGCAGCTTAGTAGGGGCAGGGGGCGATCAGCCCCAGCATTTT. This sequence encodes CASSLVGAGGDQPQHF.

This clone was detected only a few times. This chain connects TRBV5-4 to TRBJ1-2; D unresolved. The V gene lost 5 bases and the J gene lost 8 bases, with 22 bases spanning the gap. The CDR3 has 15 residues. Germline V CDR1 and CDR2: SGHNT, YYREEE (reference sequence). The CDR3 reads CASSKTSSTGEGYTF. Written as DNA, the CDR3 is TGTGCCAGCAGTAAGACCAGCAGTACGGGTGAAGGCTACACCTTC.

The chain joins TRBV10-2 to TRBJ2-3, with 7 positions matching TRBD2. CDR3 size: 16 residues. The germline V gene encodes CDR1 WSHSY and CDR2 SAAADI. V lost 2 bases, J lost 0 bases, and 5 bases stayed unmatched. The DNA of the CDR3 is TGCGCCAGCAGTGAGAAAAGCGGGGTTAGCACAGATACGCAGTATTTT. This encodes CASSEKSGVSTDTQYF.

The chain carries TRBV19 and TRBJ2-5, with no clear D. The CDR3 is made up of 14 amino acids. Germline V lookup: CDR1 LNHDA, CDR2 SQIVND (reference sequence). V was shortened by 3 bases and J by 0 bases, with 8 bases between the two germline ends. CDR3 in DNA: TGTGCCAGTAGTATTAGTGGACACCAAGAGACCCAGTACTTC. It encodes CASSISGHQETQYF.

The V and J genes are TRBV28 and TRBJ2-7, with 7 positions matching TRBD1. The CDR3 is 14 residues long. Germline V CDR1 and CDR2: MDHEN, SYDVKM. V gave up 1 base and J gave up 6 bases; unmatched junction bases: 6. Written as DNA, the CDR3 is TGTGCCAGCAGTTTATACAGGGGCCGGGGCGAGCAGTACTTC. Protein: CASSLYRGRGEQYF.

The chain employs TRBV6-4 and TRBJ2-1, with 14 positions matching TRBD2. CDR3 length: 13 residues. Germline V gives CDR1 MRHNA, CDR2 SNTAGT. The CDR3 DNA is TGTGTCGACGGGACTAGCGGGAGAAGTGAGCAGTTCTTC. Protein product: CVDGTSGRSEQFF.

The CDR3 coding sequence is TGCAGCGTTTCCGAAAACTATGGCTACACCTTC. This gives the protein CSVSENYGYTF. The genes are TRBV29-1 and TRBJ1-2; D gene ambiguous. Trimming shortened V by 5 bases and J by 2 bases, and 6 bases separated the two germline ends. This CDR3 has 11 amino acids. CDR1 and CDR2 from the germline V gene are SQVTM and ANQGSEA.

The CDR3 DNA reads TGTGCCAGCAGCTTCGGAGACAGTCGGGGTGTAGGTGAGCAGTTCTTC. Protein product: CASSFGDSRGVGEQFF. The chain combines TRBV7-9 with TRBJ2-1; the D gene could be TRBD1 or TRBD2 (5 bases each). The V end was cut by 3 bases, the J end by 9 bases, with 21 bases between. The CDR3 contains 16 residues. The V gene's germline CDR1 is SEHNR and CDR2 FQNEAQ (reference sequence).

V gene TRBV7-6 combines with J gene TRBJ2-5; D could derive from TRBD1 or TRBD2 (6 bases each). The CDR3 length is 15 residues. V shed 5 bases and J shed 5 bases, with 18 bases lying between them. Germline V CDR1 and CDR2: SGHVS, FNYEAQ. The CDR3 DNA sequence: TGTGCCAGCAGCCAGTTGGGGGGCGGGATTGAGACCCAGTACTTC. This encodes CASSQLGGGIETQYF.

The gene calls are TRBV11-2 and TRBJ2-4; D not certain. V lost 5 bases to trimming and J lost 9 bases, with 14 bases between them. Germline CDR1 reads SGHAT; CDR2 reads FQNNGV. The CDR3 sequence is 13 residues long. The CDR3 spells CASSDGPNGIQYF. The CDR3 coding sequence is TGTGCCAGCAGCGATGGGCCCAATGGCATTCAGTACTTC.

The CDR3 loop is CAINLRDTSGEQFF. CDR3 sequence (DNA): TGTGCCATCAACCTCCGGGACACCTCAGGGGAGCAGTTCTTC. The chain combines TRBV10-3 with TRBJ2-1; D perhaps matches TRBD1 (6 bases). This CDR3 is built from 14 residues. V lost 7 bases to trimming and J lost 10 bases, with 20 bases between them. Germline CDR1 is ENHRY and CDR2 is SYGVKD.

In DNA, the CDR3 is TGTGCCAGCACCCCTACCCGGGGAAGCAATCAGCCCCAGCATTTT. Its translation: CASTPTRGSNQPQHF. The chain uses TRBV28 and TRBJ1-5; D is ambiguous. Trimming stripped 7 bases from V and 1 base from J, with 14 bases between. Germline V lookup: CDR1 MDHEN, CDR2 SYDVKM. There are 15 residues in the CDR3.